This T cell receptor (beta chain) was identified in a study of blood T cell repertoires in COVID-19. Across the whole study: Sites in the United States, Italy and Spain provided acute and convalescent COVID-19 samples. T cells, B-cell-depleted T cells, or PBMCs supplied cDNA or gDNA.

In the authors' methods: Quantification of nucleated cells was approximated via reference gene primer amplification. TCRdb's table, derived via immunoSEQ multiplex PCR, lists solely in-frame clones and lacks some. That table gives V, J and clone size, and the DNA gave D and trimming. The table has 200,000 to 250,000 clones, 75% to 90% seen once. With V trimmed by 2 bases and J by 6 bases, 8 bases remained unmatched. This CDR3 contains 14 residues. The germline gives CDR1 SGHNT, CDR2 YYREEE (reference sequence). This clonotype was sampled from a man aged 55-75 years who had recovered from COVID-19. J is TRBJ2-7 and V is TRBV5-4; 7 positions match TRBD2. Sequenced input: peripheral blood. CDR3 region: CASSLLGGSGEQYF. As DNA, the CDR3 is TGTGCCAGCAGCTTACTGGGGGGGTCGGGCGAGCAGTACTTC.